This T cell receptor (beta chain) originates from a study of blood T cell repertoires in COVID-19. Study summary: Collection of acute and convalescent COVID-19 samples took place in the United States, Italy and Spain. Sources were T cells, B-cell-depleted T cells, or PBMCs; the material itself was cDNA or gDNA.

CDR3 length: 14 residues. The V gene's germline CDR1 is MDHEN and CDR2 SYDVKM. In the original analysis: Nucleated cell counts were estimated from reference gene primer amplification. The data were produced by immunoSEQ multiplex PCR, yet TCRdb's version contains in-frame clones alone and is incomplete. V and J calls and clone size are given by that table; D and trimming were obtained from the DNA. Of approximately 210,000 clones listed, approximately 87% are singletons. In this sample, this clone turned up a few times. The sequenced material came from peripheral blood. V usage is TRBV28 and J usage is TRBJ2-2; 9 bases are a match to TRBD2. The clonotype comes from a woman aged 65 to 85 with active or convalescent COVID-19. The CDR3 coding sequence is TGTACGACAACTAGCGGGCAGAACACCGGGGAGCTGTTTTTT. Encoded protein: CTTTSGQNTGELFF.